This note documents a single TCR beta chain sequence. The data are from a study of CD8+ T cells in alopecia areata. Sequencing used cDNA as its template, made by extracting RNA and reverse transcribing it. Here immunoSEQ multiplex PCR was the method, and the copy in TCRdb shows in-frame clones only, minus some. The data hold 90,000 to 120,000 clones, with about four fifths observed a single time. Treatment specified: oral pan-JAK inhibitor, 5-10 mg twice daily. Germline CDR1 reads MNHNY; CDR2 reads SVGAGI (reference sequence). The CDR3 length is 10 residues. Trimming removed 2 bases from V and 13 bases from J, with 7 bases in between.

The clonotype originates from a human donor with alopecia areata. V is TRBV6-6 and J is TRBJ2-3, with D unclear. The material was CD8+ T cells sorted from blood, obtained at week 24, from a patient treated with tofacitinib. CDR3 residues: CASSYDSKYF. The CDR3 DNA reads TGTGCCAGCAGTTACGACTCTAAGTATTTT.